This TCR beta chain was captured by sequencing in a study of blood T cell repertoires in COVID-19. Study in general: Samples came from the United States, Italy and Spain, spanning acute and convalescent COVID-19. T cells, B-cell-depleted T cells, or PBMCs provided the cDNA or gDNA that served as material.

Authors' data handling: Using reference gene primer amplification, nucleated cell counts were estimated. Libraries were prepared by immunoSEQ multiplex PCR; TCRdb keeps only in-frame clonotypes and omits some of them. V, J and clone size reflect that table, while D and trimming were determined from the DNA. This repertoire shows about 77,000 clones, about 80% found once; its top ten account for around 4.7%. Material: peripheral blood. The TCR was taken from a woman aged 65 to 85 with acute or convalescent COVID-19.

CDR3 coding DNA: TGTGCCAGCAGCTTTACAGAGTACAATGAGCAGTTCTTC. It encodes CASSFTEYNEQFF. V gene TRBV11-2 combines with J gene TRBJ2-1, with D hard to call. Germline CDR1 reads SGHAT; CDR2 reads FQNNGV. The CDR3 is made up of 13 amino acids. V was trimmed by 3 bases and J by 4 bases, leaving 7 bases between them.